The TCR beta chain described here comes from a study of blood T cells in healthy people across ages. A J-beta primer mix and a sample-barcoded 5' primer were used in a second PCR of roughly 7 to 12 cycles. MiXCR, applied by TCRdb to the 5' RACE reads, yields one record per CDR3 protein. In the table there are around 1.5 million distinct CDR3 sequences, around 42% of which are singletons. The V end lost 5 bases, the J end lost 2 bases, and 13 bases lay between the germline ends. The CDR3 has 15 residues. Germline V CDR1 and CDR2: SGHAT, FQNNGV. Notes on the study in general: Diversity estimated from one million T cells was considered an underestimate.

Healthy Caucasian individuals from Russia aged about 6 to 90 served as donors. For this clonotype: Its antigen is undetermined.

The V gene is TRBV11-2, the J gene TRBJ2-1; no clear D gene. Material for sequencing was blood. The origin of this receptor is a woman in her late teens or twenties in good health. The CDR3 loop is CASSVTNLAYNEQFF. CDR3 in DNA: TGTGCCAGCAGCGTAACCAACCTCGCCTACAATGAGCAGTTCTTC. The whole variable domain, filled in from reference TRBV11-2 and TRBJ2-1, reads EAGVAQSPRYKIIEKRQSVAFWCNPISGHATLYWYQQILGQGPKLLIQFQNNGVVDDSQLPKDRFSAERLKGVDSTLKIQPAKLEDSAVYLCASSVTNLAYNEQFFGPGTRLTVL.